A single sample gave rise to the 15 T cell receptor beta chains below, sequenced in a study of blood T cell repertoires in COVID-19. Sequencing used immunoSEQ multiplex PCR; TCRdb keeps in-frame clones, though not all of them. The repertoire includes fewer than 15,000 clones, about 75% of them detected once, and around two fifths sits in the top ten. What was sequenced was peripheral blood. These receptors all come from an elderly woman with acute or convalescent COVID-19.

The CDR3 loop reads CASSEVANSQETQYF. For the CDR3, the DNA is TGTGCCAGCAGTGAGGTAGCGAACTCACAAGAGACCCAGTACTTC. This rearrangement joins TRBV25-1 to TRBJ2-5, with D maybe TRBD2 (5 bases). Germline CDR1 reads MGHDK; CDR2 reads SYGVNS. This CDR3 region has 15 residues. The ends were cut back, 3 bases at V and 2 bases at J, with 13 bases in the middle.

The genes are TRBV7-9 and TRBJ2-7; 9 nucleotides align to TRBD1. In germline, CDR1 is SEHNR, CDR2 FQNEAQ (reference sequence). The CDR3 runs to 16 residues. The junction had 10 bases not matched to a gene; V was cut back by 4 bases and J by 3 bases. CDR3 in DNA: TGTGCCAGCAGCTCTCAAGGGACAGGGAGACTCTACGAGCAGTACTTC. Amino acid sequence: CASSSQGTGRLYEQYF.

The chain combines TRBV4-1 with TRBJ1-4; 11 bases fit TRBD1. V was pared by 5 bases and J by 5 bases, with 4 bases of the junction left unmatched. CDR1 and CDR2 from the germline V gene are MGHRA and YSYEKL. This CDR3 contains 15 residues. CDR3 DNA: TGCGCCAGCAGCGTCCGGGACAGGGGGAATGAAAAACTGTTTTTT. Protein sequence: CASSVRDRGNEKLFF.

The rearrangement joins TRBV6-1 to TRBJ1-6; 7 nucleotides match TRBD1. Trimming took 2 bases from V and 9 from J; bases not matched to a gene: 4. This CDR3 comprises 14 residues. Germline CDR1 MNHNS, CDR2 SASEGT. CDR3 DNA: TGTGCCAGCAGTGAAACAGGGGCTGGTTCACCCCTCCACTTT. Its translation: CASSETGAGSPLHF.

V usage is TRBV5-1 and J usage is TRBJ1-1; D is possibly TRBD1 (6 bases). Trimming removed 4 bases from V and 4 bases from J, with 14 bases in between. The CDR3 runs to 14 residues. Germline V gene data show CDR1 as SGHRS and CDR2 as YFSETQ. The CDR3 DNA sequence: TGCGCCAGCAGCGTTCGAGGGGGTGTCACTGAAGCTTTCTTT. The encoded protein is CASSVRGGVTEAFF.

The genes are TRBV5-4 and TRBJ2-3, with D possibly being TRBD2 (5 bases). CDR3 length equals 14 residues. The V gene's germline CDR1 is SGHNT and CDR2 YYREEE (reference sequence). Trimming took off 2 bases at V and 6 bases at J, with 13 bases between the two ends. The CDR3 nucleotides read TGTGCCAGCAGCTTTTGGGGAGCCAGCGATACGCAGTATTTT. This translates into CASSFWGASDTQYF.

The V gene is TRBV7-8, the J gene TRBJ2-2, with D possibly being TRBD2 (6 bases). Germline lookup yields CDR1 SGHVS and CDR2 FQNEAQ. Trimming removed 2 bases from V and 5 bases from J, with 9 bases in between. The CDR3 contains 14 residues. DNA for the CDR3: TGTGCCAGCAGCTTAACTGGGGGGACCGGGGAGCTGTTTTTT. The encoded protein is CASSLTGGTGELFF.

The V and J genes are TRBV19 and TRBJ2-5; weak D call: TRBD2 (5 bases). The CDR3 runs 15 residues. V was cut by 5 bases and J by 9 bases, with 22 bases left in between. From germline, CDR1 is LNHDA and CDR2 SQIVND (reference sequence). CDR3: CASSLGVFQGRAQYF. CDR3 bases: TGTGCCAGTAGTCTGGGAGTTTTCCAAGGAAGGGCCCAGTACTTC.

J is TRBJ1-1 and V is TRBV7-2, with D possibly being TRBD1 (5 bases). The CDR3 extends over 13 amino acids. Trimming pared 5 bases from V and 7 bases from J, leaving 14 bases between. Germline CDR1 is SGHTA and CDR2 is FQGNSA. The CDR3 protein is CASSVIRRGEAFF. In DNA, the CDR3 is TGTGCCAGCAGCGTAATCAGGAGGGGTGAAGCTTTCTTT.

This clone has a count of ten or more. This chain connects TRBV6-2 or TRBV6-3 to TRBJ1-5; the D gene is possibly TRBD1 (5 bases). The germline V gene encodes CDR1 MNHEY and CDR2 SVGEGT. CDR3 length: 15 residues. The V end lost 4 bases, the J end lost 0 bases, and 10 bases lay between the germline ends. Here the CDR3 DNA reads TGTGCCAGCAGTTTCCAGGGCGGTAGCAATCAGCCCCAGCATTTT. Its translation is CASSFQGGSNQPQHF.

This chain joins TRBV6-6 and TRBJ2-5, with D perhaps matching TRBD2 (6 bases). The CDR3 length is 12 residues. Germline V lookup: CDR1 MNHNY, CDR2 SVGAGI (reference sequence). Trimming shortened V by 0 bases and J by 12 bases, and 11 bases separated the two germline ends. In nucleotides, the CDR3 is TGTGCCAGCAGTTACTCGTGGGGGGTTGAGTACTTC. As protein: CASSYSWGVEYF.

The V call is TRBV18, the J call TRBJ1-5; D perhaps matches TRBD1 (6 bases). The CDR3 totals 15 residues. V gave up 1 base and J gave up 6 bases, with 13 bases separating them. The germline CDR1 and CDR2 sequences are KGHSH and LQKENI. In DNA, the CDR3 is TGTGCCAGCTCACCACTTCCCAGAGGGGGTCAGCCCCAGCATTTT. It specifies CASSPLPRGGQPQHF.

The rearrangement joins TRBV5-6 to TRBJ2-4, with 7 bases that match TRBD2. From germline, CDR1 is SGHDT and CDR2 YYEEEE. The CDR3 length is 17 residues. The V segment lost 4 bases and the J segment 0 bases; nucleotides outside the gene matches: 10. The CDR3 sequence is CASSPLRRGLAKNIQYF. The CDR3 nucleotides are TGTGCCAGCAGCCCCTTGAGGCGGGGGTTAGCCAAAAACATTCAGTACTTC.

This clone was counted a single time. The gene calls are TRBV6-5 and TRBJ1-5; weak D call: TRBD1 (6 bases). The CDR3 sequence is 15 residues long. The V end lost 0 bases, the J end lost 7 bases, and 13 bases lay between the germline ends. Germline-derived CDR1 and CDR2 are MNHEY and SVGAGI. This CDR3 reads CASSYSGGGGQPQHF. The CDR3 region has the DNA TGTGCCAGCAGTTACTCTGGAGGGGGGGGACAGCCCCAGCATTTT.

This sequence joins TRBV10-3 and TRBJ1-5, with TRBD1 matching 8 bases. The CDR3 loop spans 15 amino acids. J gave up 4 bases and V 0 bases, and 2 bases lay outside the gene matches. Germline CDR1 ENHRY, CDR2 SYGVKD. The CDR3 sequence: CAISESRTGNQPQHF. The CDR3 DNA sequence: TGTGCCATCAGTGAGTCCCGGACAGGGAATCAGCCCCAGCATTTT.